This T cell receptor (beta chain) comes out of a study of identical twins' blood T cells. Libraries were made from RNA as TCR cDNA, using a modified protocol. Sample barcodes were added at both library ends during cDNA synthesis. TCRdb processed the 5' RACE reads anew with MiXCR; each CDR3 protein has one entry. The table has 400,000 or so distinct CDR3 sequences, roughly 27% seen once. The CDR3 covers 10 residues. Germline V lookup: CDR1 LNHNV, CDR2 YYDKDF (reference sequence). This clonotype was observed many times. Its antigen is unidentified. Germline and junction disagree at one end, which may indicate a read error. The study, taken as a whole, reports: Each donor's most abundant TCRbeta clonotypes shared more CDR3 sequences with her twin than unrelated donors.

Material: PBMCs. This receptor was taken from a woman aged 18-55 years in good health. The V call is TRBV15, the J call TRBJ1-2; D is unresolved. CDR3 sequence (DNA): TGTGCCACCAGCAGAGATAGGGCCTACTTC. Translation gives CATSRDRAYF.